The clone carrying this T cell receptor beta chain was observed many times. Its antigen is not identified. The isolated RNA, all of it, was reverse transcribed, so expressed TCRB transcripts were what got sequenced. This table comes from immunoSEQ multiplex PCR, and its TCRdb copy is limited to in-frame clones, with some not included. The sample lists about 320,000 clones, 12% to 15% occurring once. The entry originates in a study of beta chain features in type 1 diabetes. Study-level results: It was among patients, rather than healthy donors, that naive, central memory and Treg TCRB repertoires appeared more similar. For TCRB rearrangement, an influence of HLA type remained unresolved here.

Germline V gene lookup returns CDR1 MNHEY and CDR2 SMNVEV (reference sequence). V lost 7 bases to trimming and J lost 5 bases, with 11 bases between them. This CDR3 is built from 13 residues. V is TRBV27 and J is TRBJ2-2; perhaps TRBD1 as D (6 bases). The sequencing sample was made of central memory CD4+ T cells from blood. This receptor was identified in a man aged 30 to 39 in good health. CDR3 protein: CASMGRGTGELFF. In DNA, the CDR3 is TGTGCCAGCATGGGCAGGGGAACCGGGGAGCTGTTTTTT.